This TCR beta chain is from a study of blood T cells in healthy people across ages. About the research overall: Template-switching capture recovered about one barcoded beta molecule per two T cells. Findings and limits, study-wide: Versus aged donors, long-lived donors had higher diversity and more naive CD4+ cells. As age increased, TCR beta diversity per million T cells fell in a roughly linear fashion.

A second roughly 7 to 12 cycle PCR used barcoded and J-beta primers. TCRdb recomputed calls from the 5' RACE reads with MiXCR, one row per CDR3 protein. The sample lists some 900,000 distinct CDR3 sequences; 40% to 60% were seen once. A word on this clonotype: What it recognizes is unknown.

Extracted total RNA amounted to at least 6 micrograms for each sample. The V gene's germline CDR1 is SGDLS and CDR2 YYNGEE. The CDR3 has 16 residues. With V trimmed by 0 bases and J by 6 bases, 9 bases remained unmatched. Sequencing input: blood. This receptor was identified in a man in his thirties or forties in good health. V usage is TRBV9 and J usage is TRBJ2-1; TRBD2 aligns across 7 bases. The CDR3 spells CASSVGGGTTPNEQFF. DNA for the CDR3: TGTGCCAGCAGCGTAGGGGGGGGAACCACCCCCAATGAGCAGTTCTTC. Variable domain in full (rest from reference TRBV9 and TRBJ2-1): DSGVTQTPKHLITATGQRVTLRCSPRSGDLSVYWYQQSLDQGLQFLIQYYNGEERAKGNILERFSAQQFPDLHSELNLSSLELGDSALYFCASSVGGGTTPNEQFFGPGTRLTVL.